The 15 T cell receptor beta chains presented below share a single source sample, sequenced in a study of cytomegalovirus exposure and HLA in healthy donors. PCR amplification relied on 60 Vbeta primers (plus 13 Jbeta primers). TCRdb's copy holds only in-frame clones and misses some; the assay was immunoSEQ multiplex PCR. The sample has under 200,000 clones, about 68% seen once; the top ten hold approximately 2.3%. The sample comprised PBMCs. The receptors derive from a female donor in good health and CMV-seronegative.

The CDR3 bases are TGTGCCAGCAGCTTGGGAGCCCGGAGTCAGCCCCAGCATTTT. Translating it yields CASSLGARSQPQHF. The V call is TRBV7-2, the J call TRBJ1-5; D is uncertain. The ends were cut back, 3 bases at V and 6 bases at J, with 12 bases in the middle. CDR1 is SGHTA and CDR2 is FQGNSA in the germline V gene. CDR3 length: 14 amino acids.

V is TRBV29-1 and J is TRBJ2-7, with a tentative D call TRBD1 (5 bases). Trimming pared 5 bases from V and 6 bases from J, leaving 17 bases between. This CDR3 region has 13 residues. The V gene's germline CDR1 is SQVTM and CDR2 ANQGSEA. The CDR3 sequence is CSVLPQGTAEQYF. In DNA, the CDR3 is TGCAGCGTTCTGCCCCAGGGTACAGCCGAGCAGTACTTC.

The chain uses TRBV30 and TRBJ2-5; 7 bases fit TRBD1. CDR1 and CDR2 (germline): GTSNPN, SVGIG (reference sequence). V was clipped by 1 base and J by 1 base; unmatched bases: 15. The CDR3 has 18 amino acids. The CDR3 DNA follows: TGTGCCTGGAGTGGCGTTTATAGGGGGCTAATAGTCCAAGAGACCCAGTACTTC. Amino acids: CAWSGVYRGLIVQETQYF.

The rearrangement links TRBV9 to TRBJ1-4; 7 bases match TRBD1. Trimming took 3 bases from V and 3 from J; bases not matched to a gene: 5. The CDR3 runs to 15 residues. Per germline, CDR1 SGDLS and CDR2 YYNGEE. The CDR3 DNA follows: TGTGCCAGCAGCGAGGCAGGGGGTGCTAATGAAAAACTGTTTTTT. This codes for CASSEAGGANEKLFF.

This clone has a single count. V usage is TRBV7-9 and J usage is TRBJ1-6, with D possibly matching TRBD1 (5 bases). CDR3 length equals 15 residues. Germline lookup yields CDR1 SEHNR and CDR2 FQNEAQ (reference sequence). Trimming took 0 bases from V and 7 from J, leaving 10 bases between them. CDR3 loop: CASSLAMTENSPLHF. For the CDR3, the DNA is TGTGCCAGCAGCTTAGCGATGACAGAGAATTCACCCCTCCACTTT.

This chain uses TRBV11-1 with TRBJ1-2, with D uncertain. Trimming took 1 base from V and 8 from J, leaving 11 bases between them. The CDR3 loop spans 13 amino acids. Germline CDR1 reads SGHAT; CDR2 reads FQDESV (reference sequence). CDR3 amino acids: CASSLERRQGYTF. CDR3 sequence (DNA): TGTGCCAGCAGCTTAGAAAGGCGACAAGGCTACACCTTC.

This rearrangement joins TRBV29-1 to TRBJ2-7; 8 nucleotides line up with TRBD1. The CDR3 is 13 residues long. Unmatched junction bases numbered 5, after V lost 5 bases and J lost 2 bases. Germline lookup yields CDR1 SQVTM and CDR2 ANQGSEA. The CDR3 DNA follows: TGCAGCGTTAGGACAGGGAAGACCTACGAGCAGTACTTC. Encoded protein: CSVRTGKTYEQYF.

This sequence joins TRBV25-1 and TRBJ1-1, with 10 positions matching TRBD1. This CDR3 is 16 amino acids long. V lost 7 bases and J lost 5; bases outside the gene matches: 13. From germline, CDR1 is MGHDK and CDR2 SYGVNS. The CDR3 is CASILLGDRGRTEAFF. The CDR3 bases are TGTGCCAGCATCCTCCTAGGGGACAGGGGTCGGACTGAAGCTTTCTTT.

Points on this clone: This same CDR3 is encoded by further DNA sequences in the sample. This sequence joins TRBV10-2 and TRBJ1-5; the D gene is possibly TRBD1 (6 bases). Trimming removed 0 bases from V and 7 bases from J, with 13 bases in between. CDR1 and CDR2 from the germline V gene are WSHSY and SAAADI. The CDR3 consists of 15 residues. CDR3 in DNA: TGCGCCAGCAGTGAGTCAGGGGGTATCACCCAGCCCCAGCATTTT. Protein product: CASSESGGITQPQHF.

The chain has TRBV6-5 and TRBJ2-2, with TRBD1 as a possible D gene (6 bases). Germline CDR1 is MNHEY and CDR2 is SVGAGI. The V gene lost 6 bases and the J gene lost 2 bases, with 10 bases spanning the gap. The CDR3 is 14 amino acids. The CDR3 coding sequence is TGTGCCAGCAGCGACAGGCAAAACACCGGGGAGCTGTTTTTT. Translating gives CASSDRQNTGELFF.

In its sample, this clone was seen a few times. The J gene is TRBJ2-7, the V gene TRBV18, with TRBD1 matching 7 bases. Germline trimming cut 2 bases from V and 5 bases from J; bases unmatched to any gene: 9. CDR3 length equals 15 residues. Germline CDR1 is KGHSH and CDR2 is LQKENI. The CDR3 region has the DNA TGTGCCAGCTCACCATCCCGACAGGGAATCGACGAGCAGTACTTC. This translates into CASSPSRQGIDEQYF.

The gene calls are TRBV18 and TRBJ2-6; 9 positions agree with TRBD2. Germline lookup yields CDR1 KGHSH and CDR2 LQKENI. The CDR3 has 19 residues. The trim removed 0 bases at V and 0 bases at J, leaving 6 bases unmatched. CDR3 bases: TGTGCCAGCTCACCACCGTCGAGCGGGAGGTTCTCTGGGGCCAACGTCCTGACTTTC. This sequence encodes CASSPPSSGRFSGANVLTF.

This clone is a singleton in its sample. As DNA, the CDR3 is TGTGCCAGTACCGCCCTGAATGGGGGCTTGGCAAAACTGTTTTTT. Its protein is CASTALNGGLAKLFF. The V gene is TRBV19, the J gene TRBJ1-4, with D perhaps matching TRBD1 (6 bases). This CDR3 has 15 amino acids. Trimming removed 7 bases at V and 10 bases at J, with 22 bases between. The germline V gene has CDR1 LNHDA and CDR2 SQIVND (reference sequence).

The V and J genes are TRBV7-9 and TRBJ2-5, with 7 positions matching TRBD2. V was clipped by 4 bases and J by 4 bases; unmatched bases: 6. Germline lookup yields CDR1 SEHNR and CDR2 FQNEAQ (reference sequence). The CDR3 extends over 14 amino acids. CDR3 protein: CASSSRRGRETQYF. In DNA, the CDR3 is TGTGCCAGCAGCTCCCGTCGCGGGAGAGAGACCCAGTACTTC.

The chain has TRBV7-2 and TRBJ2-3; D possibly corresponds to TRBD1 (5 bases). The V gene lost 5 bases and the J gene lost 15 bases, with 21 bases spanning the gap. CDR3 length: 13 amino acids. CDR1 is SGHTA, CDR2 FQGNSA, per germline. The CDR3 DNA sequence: TGTGCCAGCAGCCAGAATCACGAAAAAGGACAATATTTT. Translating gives CASSQNHEKGQYF.